Included here is one TCR beta chain sequence, with context. Its matching antigen is unknown. This sample is drawn from a study of tumor-infiltrating lymphocytes in glioblastoma multiforme. Study-level findings and limits: Clone frequencies may be distorted by unequal TCR transcripts per cell. The T cells in this sample were not sorted into functional subsets. Just one glioblastoma patient contributed to the TCR-mutation comparison.

The CDR3 is 16 residues long. V dropped 6 bases and J dropped 3 bases, with 20 bases sitting between them. Germline V gene sequence: CDR1 SGHAT, CDR2 FQDESV (reference sequence). TCRB libraries came from RNA via three nested multiplex PCR rounds. TCRdb re-called the multiplex PCR reads through MiXCR, storing one row per CDR3 protein. The profile covers around 9,300 distinct CDR3 sequences, with around two thirds appearing a single time and about 70% taken by the ten largest. This chain uses TRBV11-1 with TRBJ1-2, with unresolved D. The material sequenced was brain tumor tissue. The receptor was derived from a male donor with glioblastoma. Here the CDR3 reads CASRYLRRSNDYGYTF. The CDR3 nucleotides read TGTGCCAGCAGGTATCTCAGACGTTCGAATGACTATGGCTACACCTTC.